The entry below gives a single T cell receptor (beta chain) sequence along with its context. Antigen specificity is unknown. This entry is derived from a study of shared clonotypes between healthy human individuals. General study points: Blood was the sole source, and tissue repertoires probably differ.

V dropped 5 bases and J dropped 7; count of bases not matched to a gene: 5. This CDR3 has 14 residues. Germline V lookup: CDR1 SGHTA, CDR2 FQGTGA. Several immunoSEQ 96-well plates shared each subset's DNA, each plate a replicate. Clones were read by immunoSEQ multiplex PCR, and TCRdb kept only the in-frame ones, dropping some. The top ten clones hold approximately 0.4% of a sample with a few million clones, 80% to 95% of them seen once. The TCR was taken from a man between 18 and 29 years old in good health. Some clones in this sample may be carry-over from other donors' samples. The rearrangement joins TRBV7-3 to TRBJ2-1; 10 bases line up with TRBD2. Sequenced material: naive CD4+ T cells from PBMCs. This sample's subset: CD45RA+ positively selected. The CDR3 loop is CASSPTTSGNEQFF. The CDR3 coding sequence is TGTGCCAGCAGCCCTACGACTAGCGGGAATGAGCAGTTCTTC.